This TCR beta chain came from a study of identical twins. Broader study findings: For out-of-frame beta sequences, excess twin sharing was weaker.

It was template switching that added a universal primer site, and there were unique molecular identifiers on the cDNA. TCRdb reprocessed the 5' RACE reads via MiXCR and lists one record per CDR3 protein. Of more than 1.5 million distinct CDR3 sequences listed, less than 35% are singletons. On this clonotype itself: Its matching antigen is unknown.

The germline V gene has CDR1 SGHTA and CDR2 FQGNSA. CDR3 size: 19 residues. Trimming pared 3 bases from V and 0 bases from J, leaving 18 bases between. The chain combines TRBV7-2 with TRBJ2-6; D tentatively reads TRBD1 or TRBD2 (5 bases each). Specimen: cord blood. The clonotype was recovered from a newborn girl in good health. DNA for the CDR3: TGTGCCAGCAGCTTGTTCGGGACGCCTCAATTCTCTGGGGCCAACGTCCTGACTTTC. Translation gives CASSLFGTPQFSGANVLTF.